Below are 24 T cell receptor beta chains sequenced from a single sample in a study of human CD8 memory T cell subsets. Production of TCR beta libraries used UMI-labeled 5' RACE as the method. No DNA is given; TCRdb re-called the 5' RACE reads and lists each CDR3 protein once. This repertoire includes about 10,000 distinct CDR3 sequences. Input material: CD8+ stem-like memory T cells (TSCM and TCM) sorted from PBMCs. Subset in this sample: stem-like memory CD8 T cells (TSTEM), CCR7+ PD-1- TIGIT-. The receptors derive from a human donor in good health.

This clonotype is called medium-sized (0.01 to 0.1%) based on its frequency. The CDR3 loop reads CASSVEGSGVYEQYF. The V and J genes are TRBV9 and TRBJ2-7; the TRBD2 assignment by TCRdb is unverifiable without DNA. Germline V gene data show CDR1 as SGDLS and CDR2 as YYNGEE. The CDR3 extends over 15 amino acids.

The chain has TRBV6-2 or TRBV6-3 and TRBJ2-2; TCRdb's D call of TRBD2 is untestable without DNA. Germline V gives CDR1 MNHEY, CDR2 SVGEGT. The CDR3 covers 14 residues. This CDR3 reads CASSYVAEGGELFF.

The genes are TRBV30 and TRBJ2-7. CDR3 length: 14 amino acids. Looked up from germline, CDR1 is GTSNPN and CDR2 is SVGIG (reference sequence). CDR3 amino acids: CAWSVVDGTYEQYF.

The CDR3 is CSARGREATYEQYF. The chain recombines TRBV20-1 with TRBJ2-7; lacking DNA, the TRBD2 call made by TCRdb goes unchecked. The CDR3 totals 14 residues. Germline CDR1 DFQATT, CDR2 SNEGSKA (reference sequence).

J is TRBJ2-5 and V is TRBV7-9; the TCRdb call, TRBD1, lacks DNA for checking. This CDR3 has 16 amino acids. CDR1 and CDR2 (germline): SEHNR, FQNEAQ (reference sequence). The CDR3 reads CASSPRLQGPQETQYF.

The rearrangement links TRBV29-1 to TRBJ2-5; TCRdb's D call, TRBD2, is unchecked because there is no DNA. Germline assignment: CDR1 SQVTM and CDR2 ANQGSEA. This CDR3 is 13 amino acids long. CDR3 amino acids: CSVGLAGQETQYF.

V and J are TRBV7-8 and TRBJ2-5; as DNA is missing, the TRBD2 call by TCRdb cannot be tested. The length of the CDR3 is 14 residues. Germline loops: CDR1 SGHVS, CDR2 FQNEAQ. The CDR3 loop reads CASGGHGLAETQYF.

The chain couples TRBV7-2 to TRBJ1-1. The CDR3 length is 13 residues. Germline V gives CDR1 SGHTA, CDR2 FQGNSA. CDR3: CASSSFLNTEAFF.

This chain links TRBV12-3 or TRBV12-4 with TRBJ1-1; TCRdb designates TRBD1, a call that cannot be tested without DNA. This CDR3 contains 18 residues. The CDR3: CASSFGMWVRPMNTEAFF.

V and J are TRBV13 and TRBJ1-1; TCRdb picks TRBD1, but there is no DNA to check that call. CDR3 length equals 15 residues. Germline lookup yields CDR1 PRHDT and CDR2 FYEKMQ (reference sequence). The CDR3 loop reads CASSRDGTTLPEAFF.

CDR3 region: CASSLVGSNQPQHF. The chain links TRBV12-3 or TRBV12-4 to TRBJ1-5. The CDR3 is made up of 14 amino acids.

According to its frequency, this clonotype is medium-sized. CDR3 amino acids: CASSHSDQETQYF. This chain uses TRBV12-3 or TRBV12-4 with TRBJ2-5. CDR3 length equals 13 residues.

This chain joins TRBV11-2 and TRBJ2-2; without DNA, the TCRdb call of TRBD2 cannot be checked. Per germline, CDR1 SGHAT and CDR2 FQNNGV. The CDR3 is 21 residues long. The CDR3 reads CASSQPSLGLAGGKNTGELFF.

CDR3 loop: CSVYRTGFYEQYF. The genes are TRBV29-1 and TRBJ2-7; the D call from TCRdb, TRBD1, cannot be confirmed without DNA. Germline loops: CDR1 SQVTM, CDR2 ANQGSEA. This CDR3 region has 13 residues.

The chain uses TRBV7-9 and TRBJ2-7; TCRdb outputs TRBD1, but without DNA this stays unchecked. Per germline, CDR1 SEHNR and CDR2 FQNEAQ (reference sequence). The CDR3 is 14 amino acids. The CDR3 loop is CASSLGAVSGEQYF.

This chain uses TRBV6-1 with TRBJ2-3; TCRdb indicates TRBD1, and absent DNA this call remains unverified. The CDR3 runs to 14 residues. Germline assignment: CDR1 MNHNS and CDR2 SASEGT. The CDR3 spells CASSEAGGVDTQYF.

This rearrangement joins TRBV15 to TRBJ2-1; without DNA, the TCRdb call of TRBD2 cannot be checked. Germline lookup yields CDR1 LNHNV and CDR2 YYDKDF (reference sequence). This CDR3 contains 19 residues. CDR3 region: CATSRDLLWRDRLYNEQFF.

This chain uses TRBV7-6 with TRBJ2-7; absent DNA, TCRdb's TRBD1 call cannot be checked. CDR3 length: 16 residues. CDR1 and CDR2 (germline): SGHVS, FNYEAQ. The CDR3 spells CASSVTSGTGLYEQYF.

Judged by frequency, this clonotype is medium-sized. The chain joins TRBV4-3 to TRBJ2-1; with no DNA, the TCRdb D assignment of TRBD2 cannot be verified. The CDR3 length is 17 residues. The germline gives CDR1 LGHNA, CDR2 YSLEER. This chain's CDR3 is CASSQDFGLAGGNEQFF.

The gene calls are TRBV6-2 or TRBV6-3 and TRBJ2-5; TCRdb picks TRBD2, but there is no DNA to check that call. This CDR3 is 15 amino acids long. The germline V gene encodes CDR1 MNHEY and CDR2 SVGEGT. CDR3 sequence reads: CASSYTGLAGETQYF.

The genes are TRBV10-3 and TRBJ2-2; TCRdb proposes TRBD2, but this gene call is untestable without DNA. This CDR3 region has 14 residues. The germline V gene has CDR1 ENHRY and CDR2 SYGVKD. The CDR3 loop reads CAIRSTSAGGELFF.

This chain's CDR3 is CSVDSDRGADYPYNEQFF. V and J are TRBV29-1 and TRBJ2-1; there is no DNA to check the TCRdb D call of TRBD1. Per germline, CDR1 SQVTM and CDR2 ANQGSEA. This CDR3 has 18 amino acids.

The chain carries TRBV5-1 and TRBJ2-2; TCRdb's D gene call, TRBD1, goes unchecked for lack of DNA. Germline assignment: CDR1 SGHRS and CDR2 YFSETQ. The CDR3 covers 17 residues. This chain's CDR3 is CASSLGQGAVNTGELFF. The entire variable domain, with the rest obtained from reference TRBV5-1 and TRBJ2-2, is as follows: KAGVTQTPRYLIKTRGQQVTLSCSPISGHRSVSWYQQTPGQGLQFLFEYFSETQRNKGNFPGRFSGRQFSNSRSEMNVSTLELGDSALYLCASSLGQGAVNTGELFFGEGSRLTVL.

This chain links TRBV5-1 with TRBJ2-1. CDR3 length: 12 amino acids. CDR1 and CDR2 (germline): SGHRS, YFSETQ. The CDR3 sequence: CASSLEGLEQFF. The full variable domain, rest sourced from reference TRBV5-1 and TRBJ2-1, is KAGVTQTPRYLIKTRGQQVTLSCSPISGHRSVSWYQQTPGQGLQFLFEYFSETQRNKGNFPGRFSGRQFSNSRSEMNVSTLELGDSALYLCASSLEGLEQFFGPGTRLTVL.